This T cell receptor (beta chain) was recovered during a study of post-analysis software for immune sequencing data (dated by TCRdb to about 2015). Study-wide context: The recorded disease courses included relapsing-remitting, secondary progressive and progressive-relapsing multiple sclerosis, and some patients had no subtype annotation. The patient repertoires were set against 10 or so previously published healthy control repertoires from donors whose ages ranged from 6 to 25 years. A subset of samples was prepared in parallel using single-end sample barcoding, then pooled and co-amplified after Illumina adapter ligation. Broad study findings and their caveats: Multiple sclerosis patients had significantly lower normalized Chao1 diversity than controls, a result that suggests substantial peripheral T-cell clonal expansion. Significantly higher frequencies in patients than in controls were found for about five TRBV segments, including TRBV5-6, TRBV5-1 and TRBV20-1. The control group was slightly older than the multiple sclerosis patient group. When samples were clustered directly using the F measure, samples prepared in the same batch co-clustered strongly, which prompted a batch-effect correction.

This clonotype occurred a few times. Its antigen is still unknown. No qualities accompany the bases; no much larger clone lies one base away. The germline V gene (reference sequence) sets CDR1 to DFQATT and CDR2 to SNEGSKA. The CDR3 holds 16 amino acids from the cysteine to the phenylalanine. Only CDR3 DNA remains: 48 bases, in frame from the first base. Ends trimmed: V by 0 bases, J by 4 bases; bases unmatched to a gene: 8. To demonstrate the VDJtools post-analysis software, TCR beta repertoires were profiled from the peripheral blood of about 13 young patients with multiple sclerosis. The multiple sclerosis patients were children and adolescents ranging in age from 6 to 15 years. The library was prepared using PCR. Instrument used: Illumina HiSeq 2500. To reduce PCR and sequencing biases, unique molecular identifiers were incorporated into the TCR beta cDNA libraries. Every 1 to 10 million input T cells yielded roughly 500,000 cDNA molecules, meaning each molecule approximated one T cell. Patient libraries were prepared and sequenced with the same protocol used for the earlier healthy control dataset. Samples belonging to the same batch were prepared together, multiplexed and sequenced on a shared HiSeq lane. The study's own analysis went as follows. Raw barcoded reads were processed with MIGEC, and single-read molecular identifier groups were discarded before consensus assembly and CDR3 extraction. VDJtools was used for post-analysis of the clonotype tables, and diversity was normalized by down-sampling every dataset to the size of the smallest sample. To correct batch-related cross-sample contamination, repertoire overlap clustering matched CDR3 amino acid sequences but not nucleotide sequences. TCRdb's own reprocessing of the public reads used fastp at Q25 and MiXCR and kept productive beta chains. Rows are unified per CDR3 protein, each entry keeping the most common DNA and genes. The V and J calls were determined by TCRdb, not by the authors. Recorded for this sample are under 900,000 distinct CDR3 sequences; 53% of them occurred a single time. Approximately 4.2% of the sample rests with the top ten.

The rearrangement joined TRBV20-1 to TRBJ2-3; TRBD2 fits 9 bases in the junction. The receptor's source is a girl aged 10-17 years with multiple sclerosis. Material for sequencing was blood. The DNA sequence is TGCAGTGCTAGAGATGCCCCTAGCGGGGACGCAGATACGCAGTATTTT. Its coded protein is CSARDAPSGDADTQYF.